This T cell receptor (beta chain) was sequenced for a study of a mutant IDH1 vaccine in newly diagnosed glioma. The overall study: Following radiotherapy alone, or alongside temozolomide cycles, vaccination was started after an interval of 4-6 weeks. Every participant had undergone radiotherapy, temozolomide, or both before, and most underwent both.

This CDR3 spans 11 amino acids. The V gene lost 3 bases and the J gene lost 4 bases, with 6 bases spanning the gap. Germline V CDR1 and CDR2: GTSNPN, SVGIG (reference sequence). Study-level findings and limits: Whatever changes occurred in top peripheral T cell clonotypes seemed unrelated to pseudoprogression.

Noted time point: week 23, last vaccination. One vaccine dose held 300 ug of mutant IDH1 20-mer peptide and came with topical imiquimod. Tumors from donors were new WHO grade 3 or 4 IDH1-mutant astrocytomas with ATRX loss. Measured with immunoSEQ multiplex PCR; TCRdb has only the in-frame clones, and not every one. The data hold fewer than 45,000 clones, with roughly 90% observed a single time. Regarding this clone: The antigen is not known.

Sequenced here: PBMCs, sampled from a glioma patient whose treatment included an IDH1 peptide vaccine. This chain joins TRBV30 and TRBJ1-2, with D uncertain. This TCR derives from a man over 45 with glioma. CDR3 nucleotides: TGTGCCTGGAGGGGGTCCTATGGCTACACCTTC. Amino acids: CAWRGSYGYTF.